The source of this T cell receptor (beta chain) is a study of blood T cells in healthy people across ages. Notes on the study in general: A roughly linear age-dependent decrease characterized TCR beta diversity per million T cells.

From germline, CDR1 is MNHEY and CDR2 SVGEGT. J was trimmed by 15 bases and V by 5 bases; bases with no gene match: 13. The CDR3 covers 13 residues. Caucasian, healthy and from Russia, the donors were aged between 6 and 90. The authors extracted at least 6 micrograms of total RNA per sample. The use of a sample-barcoded 5' primer and a J-beta primer mix characterized a second PCR of roughly 6 to 11 cycles. TCRdb re-called the 5' RACE reads through MiXCR, storing one row per CDR3 protein. In the table there are roughly 800,000 distinct CDR3 sequences, about 37% of which are singletons. Worth noting for this clonotype: Antigen specificity is unknown.

V usage is TRBV6-2 or TRBV6-3 and J usage is TRBJ2-1; 7 bases align to TRBD2. This sequence was found in a man younger than 35 in good health. Sequencing input: blood. The CDR3 region is CASSAKAGLQRFF. In nucleotides, the CDR3 is TGTGCCAGCAGTGCCAAAGCGGGACTCCAGCGGTTCTTC.